This T cell receptor (beta chain) was sequenced for a study of blood T cell repertoires in COVID-19. Looking at the study overall: Some COVID-19 samples were acute and others convalescent; all came from the United States, Italy and Spain. Sources were T cells, B-cell-depleted T cells, or PBMCs; the material itself was cDNA or gDNA.

The authors' processing: Using reference gene primer amplification, nucleated cell counts were estimated. This table comes from immunoSEQ multiplex PCR, and its TCRdb copy is limited to in-frame clones, with some not included. Clone size and V and J calls were adopted from that table, with D and trimming inferred from the DNA. The sample includes tens of thousands of clones, roughly 87% of them seen just once. CDR1 is SGHAT, CDR2 FQNNGV, per germline. Deletions cut 0 bases from V and 6 bases from J, with 8 bases between. CDR3 length equals 13 residues. The sequencing input was peripheral blood. The rearrangement uses TRBV11-2 and TRBJ1-2; D is possibly TRBD1 (5 bases). This receptor was obtained from a male donor with acute or convalescent COVID-19. The CDR3 loop reads CASSLDRGHGYTF. The CDR3 DNA is TGTGCCAGCAGCTTAGATAGGGGCCATGGCTACACCTTC.